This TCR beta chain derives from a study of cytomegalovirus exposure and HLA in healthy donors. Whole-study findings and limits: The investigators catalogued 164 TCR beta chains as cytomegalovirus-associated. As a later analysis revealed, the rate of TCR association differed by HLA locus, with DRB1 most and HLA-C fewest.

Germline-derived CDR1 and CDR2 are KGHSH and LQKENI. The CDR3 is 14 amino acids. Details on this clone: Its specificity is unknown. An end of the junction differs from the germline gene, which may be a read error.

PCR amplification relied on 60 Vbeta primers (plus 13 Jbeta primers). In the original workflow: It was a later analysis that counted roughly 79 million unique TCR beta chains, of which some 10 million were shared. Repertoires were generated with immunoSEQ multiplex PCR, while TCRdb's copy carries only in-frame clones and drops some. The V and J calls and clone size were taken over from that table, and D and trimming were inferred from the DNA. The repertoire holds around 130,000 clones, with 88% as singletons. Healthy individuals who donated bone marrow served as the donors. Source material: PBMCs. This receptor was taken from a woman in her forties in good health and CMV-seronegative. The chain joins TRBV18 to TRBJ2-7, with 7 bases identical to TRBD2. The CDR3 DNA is TGTGCCAGCTCACCTGGGACTATCTCCCACGAGCAGTACTTC. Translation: CASSPGTISHEQYF. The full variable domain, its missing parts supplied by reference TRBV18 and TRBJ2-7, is NAGVMQNPRHLVRRRGQEARLRCSPMKGHSHVYWYRQLPEEGLKFMVYLQKENIIDESGMPKERFSAEFPKEGPSILRIQQVVRGDSAAYFCASSPGTISHEQYFGPGTRLTVT.